In its sample, the clone carrying this TCR beta chain was seen a few times. The entry originates in a study of molecular identifiers for immune sequencing clone quantification. Study as a whole: The replicates split RNA from about 20,000 or 100,000 naive CD8 cells five ways and sequenced four.

Per the germline V gene, CDR1 is LNHDA and CDR2 is SQIVND (reference sequence). The CDR3 loop spans 15 amino acids. The junction had 2 bases not matched to a gene; V was cut back by 2 bases and J by 4 bases. Listed TCR primers and previously described methods were used for bulk TCR libraries. A single record per CDR3 protein comes from TCRdb applying MiXCR to the PCR reads. The profile covers about 630,000 distinct CDR3 sequences, with 25% appearing a single time and about 0.84% taken by the ten largest. Libraries used 20,000 to 1,000,000 sorted naive CD8 T cells and 10%, 30% or 50% RNA input. Sorting captured naive CD8 T cells as CD8+CD4-CCR7+CD45RA+.

The chain couples TRBV19 to TRBJ2-7; 13 bases map to TRBD2. Sample: naive CD8+ T cells from blood, with Jurkat cell RNA spiked in. This sample's subset: FACS-sorted CD8+CD4-CCR7+CD45RA+ naive T cells. The source is a human donor in good health. Some libraries in this study had Jurkat cell RNA spiked in. CDR3 sequence (DNA): TGTGCCAGTAGTATACGGACTAGCGGGAGATACGAGCAGTACTTC. Its translation is CASSIRTSGRYEQYF.